This T cell receptor (beta chain) was recovered during a study of response to subunit inactivated influenza vaccine. Findings of the study overall: Authors proposed each seasonal influenza vaccination draws in few new T cells.

MiXCR was run by TCRdb on the RT-PCR reads, yielding one entry per CDR3 protein. This sample carries under 550,000 distinct CDR3 sequences, roughly 8.2% of them seen once, and the ten largest clones take approximately 13%. The CDR3 is 12 residues long. V was pared by 1 base and J by 6 bases, with 6 bases between. About this clonotype itself: Its antigen is currently unknown.

The TCR comes from a man aged 50 to 75 who received an inactivated influenza vaccine. V is TRBV12-3 or TRBV12-4 and J is TRBJ2-5; D is ambiguous. The specimen was PBMCs from blood, collected roughly 24 months after vaccination. The CDR3 DNA reads TGTGCCAGCAGTTTAGGGCACAAGACCCAGTACTTC. Its translation is CASSLGHKTQYF.